A single T cell receptor beta chain is shown here with its context. This clone was seen only a few times. What this receptor recognizes is not known. It has no much larger one-base neighbor in the sample; base qualities were not kept. The CDR3 starts with the cysteine, ends with the phenylalanine, and has 12 residues. The CDR3 DNA has 36 bases and is translated from base 1. The germline V gene specifies MGHRA as CDR1 and YSYEKL as CDR2. Compared with germline, V lacks 4 bases and J lacks 11 bases; bases without a gene match: 5. This entry belongs to a study of cytomegalovirus exposure and HLA in healthy donors (dated by TCRdb to the late 2010s). Regarding the study in general: An earlier analysis of several hundred of the donors reported 250 to 350 Gb of sequence data and roughly 120 million unique TCR beta sequences obtained from some 170 million T cells. A later genetic analysis used genome-wide SNP genotypes for about 60% of the 666 donors, treating that subset as a discovery cohort. To decide whether each TCR beta V gene segment behaved as functional or pseudogenic, an earlier analysis of approximately 600 of the donors relied on high-throughput TCR beta sequencing. All discovery cohort repertoires had been generated on a single sequencing platform. Donor age, sex, ethnicity and CMV serostatus were compiled together with the repertoire data. The study combined high-throughput TCR immunosequencing, statistical association of individual TCRs with disease status, and machine learning to predict cytomegalovirus infection status. On average, roughly 250,000 unique TCR beta nucleotide sequences were sequenced per donor among a few hundred genotyped donors of the cohort, with about 17% of those sequences being non-productive. Typing coverage differed by locus: A, B, C, DRB1 and DQB1 were typed in roughly 620-630 donors, DQA1 in approximately 520, DPA1 in some 570, and DPB1 in approximately 450. The genetic ancestry cluster associated with self-reported Caucasian donors included over 80% of the 398 genotyped donors. Around 300 gigabases of sequencing data and around 87 million unique TCR sequences were included in an early release covering around 650 HLA-typed donors. HLA typing included class I and class II loci at four-digit resolution. A handful of DR-DQ haplotypes were handled as single units for association and clustering because linkage in the cohort was strong. To study patterns of TCR occurrence, a later analysis re-analyzed previously published TCR beta repertoires from 650 to 750 donors and added high-resolution HLA genotyping. Rather than drawing on any new phenotypic data, the later analysis identified candidate immune exposures from TCR beta sequences and the way those sequences occurred across donors. The study was designed to test whether signatures of past pathogen exposure could be identified by cataloging public T cell receptors. Besides the first cohort of 666 subjects, a separate validation cohort made up of some 110 different subjects was used. The study profiled the T cell repertoires of 500 to 800 subjects by immunosequencing and related them to cytomegalovirus serostatus. Broad study findings and their caveats: The 87-base-pair reads could not distinguish some IMGT-functional V segments, including TRBV6-2 and TRBV6-3, so those segments were excluded. A cluster of highly shared sequence variants was judged likely to be a technical artifact of the sequencing pipeline. A further reported finding was that TCR beta sequences accurately predicted the HLA-A and HLA-B alleles for most subjects in the first cohort. The study listed 150 to 200 TCR beta chains as associated with cytomegalovirus. Assigning TCR associations to individual alleles was difficult when HLA alleles, especially DR and DQ, strongly co-occurred. Several of the top co-occurrence clusters appeared to be linked to parvovirus B19, influenza, CMV and Epstein-Barr virus, according to a later analysis. CMV serostatus was the only immune exposure information available for the cohort. Roughly uniform sequencing depth across donors was assumed in presence/absence analyses, although this assumption may not hold. Some 16 rarely observed V segments, including chromosome 9 orphons, were excluded from the earlier analysis of approximately 500 of the donors because counts were too low. This cohort had only TCR beta chains sequenced, and the lack of alpha or paired-chain data limited which features could be detected. In a later analysis, most CMV-associated TCR beta chains were found to appear HLA-restricted, with HLA associations seemingly driven largely by CMV exposure. Because some donors lacked HLA typing at each locus, the association tests relied only on the typed subset. A few of the identified cytomegalovirus-associated TCR beta chains were confirmed in vitro to be specific for cytomegalovirus antigens. The authors suggested that the approach could potentially be extended to other disease states and immunological phenotypes. In both the original and validation cohorts, the classifier was reported to diagnose cytomegalovirus status with high specificity and sensitivity. Broadly in line with IMGT annotations, most TCR beta V segments showed up in productive rearrangements about 87% or about 30% of the time in an earlier analysis of about 500 of the donors. At a false discovery rate of 0.05, a later analysis linked approximately 18,000 TCR beta sequences to specific HLA alleles. In a later analysis, TCR association rates were found to vary across HLA loci, with the most associated TCRs seen for DRB1 alleles and the fewest for HLA-C alleles. In a later genetic analysis, a missense DCLRE1C variant was associated with V-gene and J-gene trimming of TCR beta chains, and the association was replicated in an independent cohort. Most TCR sequences were seen in very few donors, while some public TCRs were found in many individuals. According to a later genetic analysis, donors in an Asian-associated ancestry cluster had fewer N-insertions in productive TCRs than the roughly 660-donor mean. A later analysis found that HLA-associated TCR beta chains were more clonally expanded and had lower generation probabilities than equally common non-associated chains. Correlated functional status among segregating V segments might be attributable to linkage disequilibrium, but an unknown experimental factor could not be ruled out.

The receptor library was made with the immunoSEQ multiplex PCR assay. The multiplex PCR relied on a mix of 60 forward primers for TCR Vbeta segments and 13 reverse primers for TCR Jbeta segments. The CDR3 region of rearranged TCR beta genes was amplified from genomic DNA with a multiplex PCR assay. Amplified TCR beta libraries were sequenced as 87-base-pair reads on the Illumina HiSeq System. In the original analysis: A later analysis tallied 70 million to 100 million unique TCR beta chains across the 700 or so repertoires, and about 10 million of those chains were shared by two or more donors. Raw reads were error-corrected and collapsed into unique sequences with a nearest-neighbor algorithm that merged closely related sequences to remove PCR and sequencing errors. CDR3 sequences were aligned to IMGT reference sequences to assign V, D and J gene segments. For a sequence to be retained, a match of at least six nucleotides was required to both a V gene segment and a J gene segment. Rearrangements were called productive when the CDR3 lacked stop codons and stayed in frame with V and J; all others were non-productive. CDR3 was defined by IMGT convention, running from the second conserved V-encoded cysteine to the conserved J-encoded phenylalanine. The earlier analysis of about 560 of the donors excluded any sequence lacking an unambiguous match to a single V gene segment. In an earlier analysis of several hundred of the donors, a V segment was called functional when productive rearrangements were above 56.7%, and segregating when the standard deviation between donors exceeded 5%. A statistical classification framework was built for diagnosing cytomegalovirus status from the catalog of TCR beta chain sequences. In a later analysis, V and J genes were assigned by comparing TCR nucleotide sequences against IMGT/GENE-DB human TR gene sequences. The TCRdist pipeline was used in a later analysis to assign CDR3 sequences and most-parsimonious VDJ recombination scenarios. A later analysis defined each TCR beta chain by its CDR3 amino acid sequence plus V-gene family, and excluded reads lacking a unique V-gene family. As a way to deal with suspected cross-contamination and a sequencing artifact, a later analysis dropped more than 500 nucleotide sequences that were highly shared and had low generation probability. For each public chain, a later analysis derived a clonal expansion index from normalized ranks of inferred template counts within each repertoire. In a later analysis, generation probabilities were computed with a VDJ recombination model fitted to out-of-frame rearrangements, and the resulting probabilities were checked against IGoR. Hypergeometric tests were used in a later analysis to score TCR-TCR, TCR-HLA and TCR-CMV co-occurrence, with a repertoire-size bias correction applied to the TCR pairs. To estimate false discovery rates, a later analysis permuted the HLA or CMV assignments 20 times. In a later analysis, co-occurring TCRs were grouped using DBSCAN, and TCRdist sequence similarity was added for clustering within HLA-allele-positive subsets. For co-occurrence clustering, repertoires with fewer than 30,000 or more than 120,000 public chains were excluded, along with five repertoires with anomalous nucleotide sharing. This immuneACCESS table, as held by TCRdb, lists in-frame sequences with V and J called but not all clones. Of the missing ones, under half trace to an unresolved V gene in checked studies; the others have no known cause. The V and J calls and clone size were taken over from that table, and D and trimming were inferred from the DNA. Present in this sample are 150,000 or so clones, 72% of which were seen just once. The ten largest clones take up under 2.5% of the sample.

The cohort was made up of hundreds of healthy bone marrow donors. At the time of sampling, all cohort members were nominally healthy, though unrecorded immune exposures were likely present. CMV serostatus was recorded as positive for 250 to 300 and negative for 352 of the 666 cohort members, whereas no CMV serostatus was recorded for the donor in question. Every donor gave a peripheral blood sample, and the peripheral blood mononuclear cells from that sample were used for TCR beta sequencing. Genomic DNA extraction from the blood cell samples was performed with the Qiagen DNeasy Blood Extraction Kit.

This receptor chain uses TRBV4-1 and TRBJ1-1, with 9 junctional bases fitting TRBD1. The receptor was derived from a human donor in good health. The sequencing input was PBMCs. In nucleotide form, the sequence is TGCGCCAGCAGCCTAGGGACAGGGACGGCTTTCTTT. Its protein reads: CASSLGTGTAFF.